Detailed here is one T cell receptor beta chain. As processed by the authors: It was from reference gene primer amplification that nucleated cell counts were estimated. The assay was immunoSEQ multiplex PCR, and TCRdb's table has in-frame clones only and misses some. V, J and clone size are taken as reported in that table, and D and trimming were inferred from the DNA itself. The sample holds about 220,000 clones, approximately 80% seen once. The sample originates from a study of blood T cell repertoires in COVID-19. Overall study: Samples taken during acute and convalescent COVID-19 were collected in the United States, Italy and Spain. In each case, the material was cDNA or gDNA derived from T cells, B-cell-depleted T cells, or PBMCs.

J lost 5 bases, V lost 0 bases, and 3 bases had no gene match. The CDR3 is 14 amino acids. Germline loops: CDR1 SGHRS, CDR2 YFSETQ. Cohorts were determined from participant-reported clinical history. This sequence was found in a woman aged 35 to 49 with acute COVID-19. The sequenced material came from PBMCs or T cells enriched from blood (not recorded which). The chain uses TRBV5-1 and TRBJ1-1; TRBD1 matches at 8 bases. Here the CDR3 reads CASSLGTGKTEAFF. The CDR3 DNA is TGCGCCAGCAGCTTGGGGACAGGGAAAACTGAAGCTTTCTTT.